This entry lists 25 T cell receptor beta chains sequenced from one sample in a study of cytomegalovirus exposure and HLA in healthy donors. PCR primers comprised 60 Vbeta and 13 Jbeta primers. Only in-frame clones appear in the TCRdb table, and some are missing; sequencing was by immunoSEQ multiplex PCR. Found here are about 100,000 clones, 81% of them singletons; the top ten hold about 4.9%. Sequenced input: PBMCs. The receptors shown here come from a man aged 40-50 years in good health and CMV-seropositive.

V and J are TRBV5-6 and TRBJ2-5; the match to TRBD1 covers 10 bases. J was trimmed by 5 bases and V by 0 bases; bases with no gene match: 4. Germline-derived CDR1 and CDR2 are SGHDT and YYEEEE. The length of the CDR3 is 15 residues. CDR3 protein: CASSLGQGARETQYF. The CDR3 bases are TGTGCCAGCAGCTTGGGACAGGGGGCCAGGGAGACCCAGTACTTC.

This chain connects TRBV7-9 to TRBJ2-3; 9 bases agree with TRBD2. Losses at the gene ends were 6 bases for V and 2 bases for J; bases not matched to a gene: 9. CDR3 length: 16 residues. The V gene's germline CDR1 is SEHNR and CDR2 FQNEAQ (reference sequence). The DNA of the CDR3 is TGTGCCAGCAGTTCGGAGACTAGCGGCTTCACAGATACGCAGTATTTT. It encodes CASSSETSGFTDTQYF.

V usage is TRBV6-4 and J usage is TRBJ2-2, with D possibly being TRBD1 (7 bases). Germline-derived CDR1 and CDR2 are MRHNA and SNTAGT. The CDR3 sequence is 15 residues long. V was pared by 8 bases and J by 1 base, with 14 bases between. The CDR3 DNA sequence: TGTGCCAGCCGCGGGGACAGCCAGAACACCGGGGAGCTGTTTTTT. Its protein is CASRGDSQNTGELFF.

This clone has only a few counts. J is TRBJ1-1 and V is TRBV30, with TRBD1 identical over 7 bases. The CDR3 loop spans 13 amino acids. In germline, CDR1 is GTSNPN, CDR2 SVGIG (reference sequence). V lost 2 bases, J lost 5 bases, and 5 bases stayed unmatched. As DNA, the CDR3 is TGTGCCTGGAGTCTTCAGGGGGGTACTGAAGCTTTCTTT. As protein: CAWSLQGGTEAFF.

The V and J genes are TRBV10-2 and TRBJ2-5; 8 bases are a match to TRBD1. Germline CDR1 WSHSY, CDR2 SAAADI. The length of the CDR3 is 15 residues. With V trimmed by 7 bases and J by 7 bases, 14 bases remained unmatched. The CDR3, as DNA: TGCGCCAGCAAGGACAGGGAAAGGACGCGTGGGACCCAGTACTTC. Encoded protein: CASKDRERTRGTQYF.

This clone was seen once. The chain couples TRBV30 to TRBJ1-6; TRBD1 matches at 7 bases. The CDR3 spans 13 residues. V lost 5 bases and J lost 9; bases outside the gene matches: 7. The germline CDR1 and CDR2 sequences are GTSNPN and SVGIG (reference sequence). CDR3 sequence reads: CAWQGQPGSPLHF. CDR3 DNA sequence: TGTGCCTGGCAGGGACAGCCGGGTTCACCCCTCCACTTT.

V is TRBV2 and J is TRBJ2-2; D might be TRBD2 (7 bases). V lost 6 bases, J lost 7 bases, and 18 bases lay in between. Per the germline V gene, CDR1 is SNHLY and CDR2 is FYNNEI. The CDR3 contains 15 residues. The CDR3 coding sequence is TGTGCCAGCAGGGGCTTGGCGGGGGCTGGCGGGGAGCTGTTTTTT. It translates to CASRGLAGAGGELFF.

The chain couples TRBV27 to TRBJ2-1, with 11 positions matching TRBD2. The CDR3 has 16 residues. The V gene end was trimmed by 3 bases and the J gene end by 2 bases; junction bases not matched to a gene: 3. The germline CDR1 and CDR2 sequences are MNHEY and SMNVEV (reference sequence). CDR3 DNA: TGTGCCAGCAGTTTCATAGCGGGAGGGCCCTACAATGAGCAGTTCTTC. Amino acids: CASSFIAGGPYNEQFF.

V is TRBV6-5 and J is TRBJ1-3; D may be TRBD1 (5 bases). Germline V gene lookup returns CDR1 MNHEY and CDR2 SVGAGI. V was clipped by 0 bases and J by 0 bases, with 6 bases between them. The CDR3 consists of 15 residues. The CDR3 nucleotides read TGTGCCAGCAGTTACTCGGGGGGCTCTGGAAACACCATATATTTT. It translates to CASSYSGGSGNTIYF.

The CDR3 region has the DNA TGTGCCAGCAGTGACACCAGCGGCGAGAGCTACACCTTC. This codes for CASSDTSGESYTF. V is TRBV6-1 and J is TRBJ1-2; D uncertain. V lost 3 bases, J lost 9 bases, and 14 bases lay in between. CDR1 and CDR2 from the germline V gene are MNHNS and SASEGT. This CDR3 has 13 amino acids.

This clone was seen a few times. The genes are TRBV2 and TRBJ2-2, with D hard to call. Trimming cost V 2 bases and J 6 bases, with 7 bases left between them. CDR1 SNHLY and CDR2 FYNNEI come from the germline V gene. The CDR3 runs to 13 residues. The CDR3, as DNA: TGTGCCAGCAGTGAAATGGGCTCCGGGGAGCTGTTTTTT. Protein: CASSEMGSGELFF.

CDR3 residues: CASSSQGMNTGELFF. The DNA of the CDR3 is TGTGCCAGCAGCTCACAGGGAATGAACACCGGGGAGCTGTTTTTT. V is TRBV5-4 and J is TRBJ2-2, with D perhaps matching TRBD1 (6 bases). The V end lost 3 bases, the J end lost 1 base, and 10 bases lay between the germline ends. Germline V CDR1 and CDR2: SGHNT, YYREEE (reference sequence). The length of the CDR3 is 15 residues.

This clone showed up just once. V and J are TRBV13 and TRBJ1-2, with D maybe TRBD1 (6 bases). Germline V gene data show CDR1 as PRHDT and CDR2 as FYEKMQ (reference sequence). V shed 0 bases and J shed 5 bases, with 16 bases lying between them. The CDR3 covers 16 residues. CDR3 in DNA: TGTGCCAGCAGCTTAGGCCGGGACAAGAAGTTGTATGGCTACACCTTC. It is translated as CASSLGRDKKLYGYTF.

V and J are TRBV12-5 and TRBJ2-1; no clear D. Per the germline V gene, CDR1 is LGHNT and CDR2 is FRNRAP. V was cut by 6 bases and J by 6 bases, with 6 bases left in between. This CDR3 spans 11 amino acids. CDR3 region: CASGRLNEQFF. The CDR3 DNA reads as TGTGCTAGTGGCCGTCTCAATGAGCAGTTCTTC.

The chain carries TRBV5-1 and TRBJ1-2; maybe TRBD1 (5 bases). CDR1 and CDR2 from the germline V gene are SGHRS and YFSETQ. The CDR3 is made up of 15 amino acids. V was trimmed by 3 bases and J by 2 bases, leaving 14 bases between them. The CDR3 protein is CASSSSRVLNYGYTF. In DNA, the CDR3 is TGCGCCAGCAGCTCGTCCAGGGTTTTAAACTATGGCTACACCTTC.

The chain has TRBV30 and TRBJ1-2, with unresolved D. Deletions cut 4 bases from V and 1 base from J, with 19 bases between. The length of the CDR3 is 16 residues. Germline V gene lookup returns CDR1 GTSNPN and CDR2 SVGIG (reference sequence). The CDR3, as DNA: TGTGCCTGGACCCCCGGTGGGCACAGCATTAACTATGGCTACACCTTC. This gives the protein CAWTPGGHSINYGYTF.

The DNA of the CDR3 is TGTGCCAGCAGCGGGAGGACAGGGGGCATCTCTGGAAACACCATATATTTT. It encodes CASSGRTGGISGNTIYF. This sequence joins TRBV7-8 and TRBJ1-3; 11 bases are shared with TRBD1. The V gene end was trimmed by 5 bases and the J gene end by 0 bases; junction bases not matched to a gene: 6. The CDR3 length is 17 residues. Germline CDR1 and CDR2: SGHVS and FQNEAQ.

J is TRBJ2-3 and V is TRBV10-3; a weak D match, TRBD1 (7 bases). Trimming left V 7 bases short and J 5 bases short, with 10 bases between. The CDR3 spans 12 residues. Germline V gene data show CDR1 as ENHRY and CDR2 as SYGVKD. The DNA for the CDR3 is TGTGCCATCACAGGGGGAGGAGATACGCAGTATTTT. This codes for CAITGGGDTQYF.

The genes are TRBV28 and TRBJ1-2; D is possibly TRBD1 (6 bases). V was shortened by 3 bases and J by 7 bases, with 9 bases between the two germline ends. The CDR3 totals 12 residues. Per germline, CDR1 MDHEN and CDR2 SYDVKM. In DNA form, the CDR3 reads TGTGCCAGCAGTTTTCTAGGGGGTGGCTACACCTTC. This sequence encodes CASSFLGGGYTF.

This rearrangement joins TRBV18 to TRBJ1-2; TRBD1 is a possible D gene (6 bases). This CDR3 has 15 amino acids. Germline values: CDR1 KGHSH, CDR2 LQKENI. Trimming stripped 0 bases from V and 5 bases from J, with 13 bases between. The CDR3: CASSPPGTRLYGYTF. The CDR3 nucleotides are TGTGCCAGCTCACCACCGGGGACAAGGCTTTATGGCTACACCTTC.

The rearrangement links TRBV27 to TRBJ2-7; TRBD1 matches at 7 bases. The CDR3 totals 18 residues. With 1 base clipped from V and 3 bases from J, the junction kept 15 bases outside the gene matches. Germline assignment: CDR1 MNHEY and CDR2 SMNVEV (reference sequence). The CDR3 DNA reads TGTGCCAGCAGTTTATATGCTGGGACAGCTCCACCCAGCTACGAGCAGTACTTC. Translation: CASSLYAGTAPPSYEQYF.

CDR3 DNA sequence: TGCGCCAGCAGCTGGGGACAGGTAAGCACAGATACGCAGTATTTT. The encoded protein is CASSWGQVSTDTQYF. The chain combines TRBV5-1 with TRBJ2-3; the match to TRBD1 covers 8 bases. Germline values: CDR1 SGHRS, CDR2 YFSETQ. CDR3 size: 15 residues. The V and J ends lost 3 bases and 0 bases, in that order; junction bases with no gene match: 3.

CDR3 amino acids: CASNSGQGSSPLHF. CDR3 in DNA: TGTGCCAGCAATTCGGGACAGGGGAGTTCACCCCTCCACTTT. This rearrangement joins TRBV6-1 to TRBJ1-6, with 10 bases identical to TRBD1. V shed 7 bases, J shed 9 bases, and the junction held 6 bases outside the gene matches. The CDR3 contains 14 residues. CDR1 and CDR2 from the germline V gene are MNHNS and SASEGT.

The V and J genes are TRBV10-3 and TRBJ1-1, with a tentative D call TRBD1 (6 bases). V was clipped by 6 bases and J by 3 bases, with 11 bases between them. This CDR3 spans 13 amino acids. CDR1 and CDR2 (germline): ENHRY, SYGVKD. In DNA, the CDR3 is TGTGCCATCAGCTTGACAGGTGACACTGAAGCTTTCTTT. Protein product: CAISLTGDTEAFF.

The J gene is TRBJ2-7, the V gene TRBV15, with TRBD1 as a possible D gene (5 bases). Germline CDR1 is LNHNV and CDR2 is YYDKDF (reference sequence). Trimming took off 4 bases at V and 3 bases at J, with 13 bases between the two ends. This CDR3 contains 14 residues. CDR3: CATSTRRDSYEQYF. In nucleotides, the CDR3 is TGTGCCACCAGCACAAGACGCGACAGCTACGAGCAGTACTTC. Supplemented by reference TRBV15 and TRBJ2-7, the full variable domain reads DAMVIQNPRYQVTQFGKPVTLSCSQTLNHNVMYWYQQKSSQAPKLLFHYYDKDFNNEADTPDNFQSRRPNTSFCFLDIRSPGLGDTAMYLCATSTRRDSYEQYFGPGTRLTVT.